Each of the 3 T cell receptor beta chains below was sequenced from the same sample in a study of blood T cell repertoires in COVID-19. Libraries were prepared by immunoSEQ multiplex PCR; TCRdb keeps only in-frame clonotypes and omits some of them. The table records 150,000 or so clones, 83% of them present only once. The sequencing sample was made of PBMCs or T cells enriched from blood (not recorded which). Receptors originate from a woman between 50 and 59 years old who had recovered from COVID-19.

The gene calls are TRBV29-1 and TRBJ2-1; no definite D call. The length of the CDR3 is 14 residues. Trimming removed 1 base at V and 10 bases at J, with 17 bases between. The V gene's germline CDR1 is SQVTM and CDR2 ANQGSEA. CDR3: CSVEVPPRSAEQFF. The CDR3 DNA follows: TGCAGCGTTGAAGTACCCCCAAGATCCGCGGAGCAGTTCTTC.

This chain connects TRBV29-1 to TRBJ2-3, with D possibly matching TRBD1 (6 bases). The CDR3 covers 13 residues. Germline loops: CDR1 SQVTM, CDR2 ANQGSEA. Trimming stripped 6 bases from V and 1 base from J, with 11 bases between. The CDR3 region is CSVPRQGTDTQYF. CDR3 coding DNA: TGCAGCGTCCCCCGACAGGGCACAGATACGCAGTATTTT.

The rearrangement joins TRBV6-2 or TRBV6-3 to TRBJ2-7; 7 nucleotides line up with TRBD2. The V gene's germline CDR1 is MNHEY and CDR2 SVGEGT. The CDR3 has 14 residues. Trimming took 4 bases from V and 1 from J; bases not matched to a gene: 4. The chain's CDR3 is CASSLPSGSYEQYV. The DNA for the CDR3 is TGTGCCAGCAGTTTGCCTAGCGGTTCCTACGAGCAGTACGTC.